The 15 T cell receptor beta chains in this list originate from one sample, sequenced in a study of blood T cells in healthy people across ages. A sample-barcoded 5' primer and a J-beta primer mix were used in a second PCR of roughly 7 to 12 cycles. In TCRdb, the 5' RACE reads were re-called with MiXCR into one record per CDR3 protein. The table lists about 1.5 million distinct CDR3 sequences, roughly 43% of them singletons. Sequencing input: blood. The receptors were gathered from a woman aged 18-29 years in good health.

The CDR3 DNA is TGTGCCAGCATGAGACAGGGGGCGGCCTATGGCTACACCTTC. This translates into CASMRQGAAYGYTF. This chain uses TRBV2 with TRBJ1-2; 10 bases match TRBD1. The CDR3 length is 14 residues. V shed 7 bases, J shed 4 bases, and the junction held 6 bases outside the gene matches. Germline lookup yields CDR1 SNHLY and CDR2 FYNNEI.

On this clonotype: Germline and junction disagree at one end, which may indicate a read error. This sequence joins TRBV29-1 and TRBJ1-2, with 7 bases identical to TRBD1. Germline lookup yields CDR1 SQVTM and CDR2 ANQGSEA. The CDR3 consists of 13 residues. CDR3: CSGEGRQGNGYTF. CDR3 DNA sequence: TGCAGCGGTGAAGGAAGACAGGGCAATGGCTACACCTTC.

CDR3 loop: CAISASMGTRQGVGYNEQFF. In DNA form, the CDR3 reads TGTGCCATCAGTGCCTCGATGGGGACCCGGCAGGGGGTGGGATACAATGAGCAGTTCTTC. The chain is built from TRBV10-3 and TRBJ2-1; 7 bases line up with TRBD1. With 4 bases clipped from V and 4 bases from J, the junction kept 22 bases outside the gene matches. The germline CDR1 and CDR2 sequences are ENHRY and SYGVKD. The CDR3 extends over 20 amino acids.

This clonotype was observed a handful of times. The rearrangement joins TRBV27 to TRBJ2-1; no clear D. The CDR3 runs to 14 residues. V lost 7 bases to trimming and J lost 10 bases, with 20 bases between them. Germline V CDR1 and CDR2: MNHEY, SMNVEV (reference sequence). The CDR3 reads CASTSDLRRQEQFF. CDR3 sequence (DNA): TGTGCCAGCACCTCTGATTTGAGACGTCAGGAGCAGTTCTTC.

The V gene is TRBV29-1, the J gene TRBJ1-5, with a weak D call TRBD1 (5 bases). Germline V gene lookup returns CDR1 SQVTM and CDR2 ANQGSEA. Trimming shortened V by 6 bases and J by 2 bases, and 14 bases separated the two germline ends. This CDR3 has 14 residues. This chain's CDR3 is CSVGTLEGNQPQHF. CDR3 coding DNA: TGCAGCGTGGGGACTTTAGAGGGCAATCAGCCCCAGCATTTT.

The rearrangement links TRBV11-2 to TRBJ2-1; D perhaps matches TRBD1 (6 bases). Germline CDR1 is SGHAT and CDR2 is FQNNGV. The ends were cut back, 5 bases at V and 3 bases at J, with 17 bases in the middle. The length of the CDR3 is 16 residues. The CDR3 bases are TGTGCCAGCAGCAAGGCCTTGGACAGAGACTACAATGAGCAGTTCTTC. Its protein is CASSKALDRDYNEQFF.

The rearrangement uses TRBV4-3 and TRBJ1-2; 7 bases agree with TRBD1. The germline CDR1 and CDR2 sequences are LGHNA and YSLEER. The V segment lost 3 bases and the J segment 3 bases; nucleotides outside the gene matches: 7. The CDR3 totals 15 residues. CDR3 bases: TGCGCCAGCAGCCAGGGGACAGAAACATACTATGGCTACACCTTC. Protein product: CASSQGTETYYGYTF.

This clonotype came up many times. V usage is TRBV7-9 and J usage is TRBJ1-1, with D uncertain. This CDR3 has 13 residues. V lost 5 bases and J lost 10, with 17 bases in between. Germline CDR1 reads SEHNR; CDR2 reads FQNEAQ (reference sequence). CDR3 loop: CASSATPQSRAFF. In DNA, the CDR3 is TGTGCCAGCAGCGCGACACCACAGTCGAGAGCTTTCTTT.

The chain joins TRBV7-2 to TRBJ2-7, with D possibly TRBD2 on 5 matching bases. The CDR3 spans 15 residues. Trimming took 1 base from V and 2 from J, leaving 12 bases between them. Germline V gene lookup returns CDR1 SGHTA and CDR2 FQGNSA. The CDR3 nucleotides are TGTGCCAGCAGCTTAGACCTGCGGGTGACCTACGAGCAGTACTTC. Protein sequence: CASSLDLRVTYEQYF.

This clonotype was counted only a few times. This sequence joins TRBV6-5 and TRBJ2-5; a possible D gene is TRBD2 (5 bases). The length of the CDR3 is 15 residues. V shed 6 bases and J shed 2 bases, with 16 bases lying between them. CDR1 is MNHEY, CDR2 SVGAGI, per germline. Here the CDR3 reads CASRKEEVHQETQYF. CDR3 bases: TGTGCCAGCAGGAAAGAGGAGGTACATCAAGAGACCCAGTACTTC.

The rearrangement uses TRBV27 and TRBJ2-7; weak D call: TRBD2 (6 bases). The CDR3 is made up of 13 amino acids. Trimming took off 7 bases at V and 3 bases at J, with 13 bases between the two ends. Germline V lookup: CDR1 MNHEY, CDR2 SMNVEV (reference sequence). The CDR3 here is CASKGQDYYEQYF. The CDR3 region has the DNA TGTGCCAGCAAAGGGCAGGACTACTACGAGCAGTACTTC.

This clonotype was seen more than once but under ten times. The chain uses TRBV9 and TRBJ2-1; D gene unclear. This CDR3 is 14 amino acids long. The germline V gene has CDR1 SGDLS and CDR2 YYNGEE. The ends were cut back, 4 bases at V and 9 bases at J, with 17 bases in the middle. The CDR3 loop reads CASSIMTRRGEQFF. CDR3 DNA sequence: TGTGCCAGCAGCATTATGACCCGCCGAGGTGAGCAGTTCTTC.

The rearrangement joins TRBV6-5 to TRBJ2-3, with D possibly TRBD2 on 6 matching bases. V was clipped by 4 bases and J by 1 base, with 15 bases between them. The germline V gene has CDR1 MNHEY and CDR2 SVGAGI. The CDR3 covers 16 residues. The CDR3 region has the DNA TGTGCCAGCAGTTCGACTAGTGCCCGGGGCACAGATACGCAGTATTTT. Residues: CASSSTSARGTDTQYF.

The V gene is TRBV14, the J gene TRBJ2-1; D uncertain. Between the trimmed V and J ends, which lost 4 bases and 2 bases, there was a span of 12 bases. The CDR3 contains 15 residues. CDR1 and CDR2 from the germline V gene are SGHDN and FVKESK. The CDR3 DNA reads as TGTGCCAGCAGCCTACATCAGCAGGCCTACAATGAGCAGTTCTTC. As protein: CASSLHQQAYNEQFF.

For this clonotype: At one of its ends the junction is not consistent with the germline gene, which may arise from a read error. The chain carries TRBV27 and TRBJ1-2; D remains ambiguous. Per the germline V gene, CDR1 is MNHEY and CDR2 is SMNVEV (reference sequence). The CDR3 covers 14 residues. In DNA, the CDR3 is TGTGCCAGCAGTTTAACAGCGGCGTCGGTGGGCTGCACCTTC. Protein sequence: CASSLTAASVGCTF.